The entry that follows covers one T cell receptor (beta chain) sequence. This clonotype was seen repeatedly, ten times or more. Its cognate antigen has yet to be identified. No base quality information exists; no much larger clone differs at one position. Moderately to severely active disease, a Clinical Activity Score of at least 3, a NOSPECS grade of at least 4, and a duration under 3 months were present in ophthalmopathy patients. Any patient with an uncontrolled infection, another autoimmune disease, pregnancy or lactation was excluded. Diagnoses relied on clinical symptoms, serum thyroxine and TRAb, thyroid ultrasound and orbital computed tomography. PBMCs were separated from 7.5 to 10 ml of fresh peripheral blood using Ficoll-Paque density gradient centrifugation. Total RNA was extracted with Trizol reagent, and quality was checked on an Agilent 2100 Bioanalyzer. V gives up 0 bases and J gives up 2 bases, and the segment between their germline ends measures 9 bases. CDR1 LGHDT and CDR2 YNNKEL were looked up in the germline V gene (reference sequence). Its CDR3 holds 15 amino acids, cysteine through phenylalanine. Only the CDR3 DNA is retained, 45 bases long and in frame from the first base.

The TCR beta CDR3 regions were amplified from the RNA transcripts. The TCR CDR3 was subjected to a first round of RT-PCR using the HTBI primer set and the Qiagen OneStep RT-PCR kit. Libraries were constructed in a second round of multiplex PCR, after which size selection and purification were carried out. Libraries were sequenced paired-end with 100 bp reads on an Illumina HiSeq2000. The published analysis was carried out like this. SOAPnuke was used to process the raw data, throwing out any read that contained adapters or uncalled bases, had a mean Phred below 15, or lacked an exact constant-primer or identifier match. High-quality paired reads were merged with COPE v1.2.5, and unique nucleotide sequences were defined as clonotypes. Clonotypes were aligned to IMGT TRBV, TRBD and TRBJ reference segments using MiTCR v1.1. The analysis included only V-J combinations with a frequency above 0.0001, which together covered about 99% of the repertoires. The TCS score was defined as the ratio of F50 (clonal expansion) to E x V (chaos), calculated using BLOSUM62-based TCRdist between CDR3 peptides within each V-J. Welch's t-statistics and random forest reduced fewer than 600 V-J features to roughly 13, which were used in a naive Bayes classifier (R e1071). Clones were called with MiXCR by TCRdb after fastp trimmed the public reads at Q25, and only in-frame beta chains were retained. Rows with a matching CDR3 protein are joined into one entry that keeps the most common DNA and genes. These V and J calls rely on TCRdb rather than the paper's analysis. This sample comprises about 600,000 distinct CDR3 sequences, approximately 15% of them detected only once. The ten largest account for roughly 3.3% of the sample.

This entry comes from a study of T cells in Graves' hyperthyroidism and ophthalmopathy (dated by TCRdb to the late 2010s). About the full investigation: Peripheral blood samples were taken at initial diagnosis, before any treatment was given. In about 6 Graves' hyperthyroidism patients, the study also compared T-cell repertoires from thyroid tissue with T-cell repertoires from blood. TCR V-J signatures able to tell the groups apart were searched for in a discovery cohort of approximately 95 patients, of whom approximately 40 had Graves' ophthalmopathy and 57 had stable Graves' hyperthyroidism. Prospective prediction of ophthalmopathy was tested in an independent validation cohort of fewer than 20 hyperthyroidism patients and 17 patients who later progressed to ophthalmopathy. Once sampling was done, hyperthyroidism patients were given methimazole at a starting dose of 30 mg daily, whereas ophthalmopathy patients were given high-dose intravenous methylprednisolone. The paper reports TCR Vbeta CDR3 sequencing of some 140 peripheral blood samples: under 45 ophthalmopathy, around 80 hyperthyroidism and approximately 17 progressor patients. For training and testing, the roughly 100 patients in the discovery cohort were randomly divided in a 7:3 ratio.

General findings and caveats noted by the study authors: A model built on a 13 V-J signature distinguished ophthalmopathy from stable hyperthyroidism, reaching about 88% sensitivity and around 81% specificity in cross-validation and 80%/75% in testing. Most expanded thyroid clonotypes (frequency above 0.001) were also detected in blood, suggesting blood repertoires may reflect thyroid immune responses. No statistical method was used to fix the sample size in advance, and group allocation was not hidden from the investigators. In validation, the model predicted progression to ophthalmopathy with around 71% sensitivity and 72% to 85% specificity, a median of about 6.7 months before onset.

The V and J genes are TRBV3-1 and TRBJ2-3, with no confident D gene call. The sequence came from a woman aged 40 to 49 with Graves' ophthalmopathy. Sequencing used blood. The CDR3 region has the sequence CASSQERTITDTQYF. The nucleotide sequence reads TGTGCCAGCAGCCAAGAACGCACTATCACAGATACGCAGTATTTT.